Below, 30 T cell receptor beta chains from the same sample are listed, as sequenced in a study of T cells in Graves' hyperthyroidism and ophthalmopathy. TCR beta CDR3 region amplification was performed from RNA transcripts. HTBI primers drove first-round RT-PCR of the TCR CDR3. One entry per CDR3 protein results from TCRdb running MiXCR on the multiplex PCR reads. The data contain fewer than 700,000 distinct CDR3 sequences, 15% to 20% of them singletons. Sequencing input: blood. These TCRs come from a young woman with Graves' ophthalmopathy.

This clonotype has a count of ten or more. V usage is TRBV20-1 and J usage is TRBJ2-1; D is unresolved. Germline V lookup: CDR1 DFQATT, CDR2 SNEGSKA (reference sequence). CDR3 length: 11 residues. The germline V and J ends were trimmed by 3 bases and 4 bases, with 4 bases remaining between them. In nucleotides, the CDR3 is TGCAGTGCTAGGCAGTACAATGAGCAGTTCTTC. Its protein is CSARQYNEQFF.

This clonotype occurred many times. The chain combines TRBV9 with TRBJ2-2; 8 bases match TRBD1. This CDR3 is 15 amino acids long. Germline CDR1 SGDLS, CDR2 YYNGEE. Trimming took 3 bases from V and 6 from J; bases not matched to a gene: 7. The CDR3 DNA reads TGTGCCAGCAGCGCACGGACAGGGAGGCCCGGGGAGCTGTTTTTT. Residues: CASSARTGRPGELFF.

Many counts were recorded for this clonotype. CDR3 sequence reads: CASSLIPQRSTEAFF. In nucleotides, the CDR3 is TGTGCCAGCAGCCTAATACCTCAACGGAGCACTGAAGCTTTCTTT. The chain employs TRBV11-2 and TRBJ1-1; D not resolved. This CDR3 contains 15 residues. In germline, CDR1 is SGHAT, CDR2 FQNNGV. V gave up 5 bases and J gave up 4 bases, with 17 bases separating them.

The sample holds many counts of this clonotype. CDR3 sequence reads: CASSLIAPGADTQYF. Here the CDR3 DNA reads TGTGCCAGCAGTTTAATTGCCCCGGGGGCAGATACGCAGTATTTT. The V gene is TRBV28, the J gene TRBJ2-3; D may be TRBD2 (6 bases). V was pared by 2 bases and J by 4 bases, with 13 bases between. The CDR3 runs 15 residues. Per the germline V gene, CDR1 is MDHEN and CDR2 is SYDVKM.

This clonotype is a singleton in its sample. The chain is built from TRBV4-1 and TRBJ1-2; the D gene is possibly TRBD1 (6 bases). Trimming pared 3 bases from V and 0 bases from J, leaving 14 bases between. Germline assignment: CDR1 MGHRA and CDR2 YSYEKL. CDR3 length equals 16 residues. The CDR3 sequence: CASSHPPAGANYGYTF. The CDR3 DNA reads TGCGCCAGCAGCCACCCCCCAGCAGGGGCTAACTATGGCTACACCTTC.

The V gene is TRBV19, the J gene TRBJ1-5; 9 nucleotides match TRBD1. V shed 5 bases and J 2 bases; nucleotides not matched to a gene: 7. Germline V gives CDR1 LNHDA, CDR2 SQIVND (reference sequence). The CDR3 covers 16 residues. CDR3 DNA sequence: TGTGCCAGTAGTGTAGCGGGACAGGGTGGCAATCAGCCCCAGCATTTT. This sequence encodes CASSVAGQGGNQPQHF.

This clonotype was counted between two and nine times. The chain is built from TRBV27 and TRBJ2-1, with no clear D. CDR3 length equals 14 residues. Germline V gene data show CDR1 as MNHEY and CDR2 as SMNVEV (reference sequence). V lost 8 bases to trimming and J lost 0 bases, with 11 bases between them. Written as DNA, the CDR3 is TGTGCCAGCCCCCGCAGGAGCTCCTACAATGAGCAGTTCTTC. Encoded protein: CASPRRSSYNEQFF.

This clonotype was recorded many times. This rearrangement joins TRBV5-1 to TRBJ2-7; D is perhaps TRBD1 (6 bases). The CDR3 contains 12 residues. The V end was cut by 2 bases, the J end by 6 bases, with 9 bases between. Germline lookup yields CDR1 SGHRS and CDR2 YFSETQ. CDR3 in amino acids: CASSLQGAEQYF. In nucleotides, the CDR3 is TGCGCCAGCAGCTTACAGGGTGCCGAGCAGTACTTC.

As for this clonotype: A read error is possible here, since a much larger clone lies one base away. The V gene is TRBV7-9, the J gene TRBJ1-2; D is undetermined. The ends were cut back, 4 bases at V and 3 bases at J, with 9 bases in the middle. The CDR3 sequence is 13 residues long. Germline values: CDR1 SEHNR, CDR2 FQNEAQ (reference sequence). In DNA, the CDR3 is TGTGCCAGCAGCTCAGTTGGTTACTATGGCTACACCTTC. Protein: CASSSVGYYGYTF.

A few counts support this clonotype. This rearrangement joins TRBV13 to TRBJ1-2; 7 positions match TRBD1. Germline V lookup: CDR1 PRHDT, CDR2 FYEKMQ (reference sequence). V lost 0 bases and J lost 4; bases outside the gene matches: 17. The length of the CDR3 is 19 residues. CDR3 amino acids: CASSLGQGVPLNPLYGYTF. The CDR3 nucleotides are TGTGCCAGCAGCTTAGGCCAGGGGGTCCCCCTCAACCCTCTCTATGGCTACACCTTC.

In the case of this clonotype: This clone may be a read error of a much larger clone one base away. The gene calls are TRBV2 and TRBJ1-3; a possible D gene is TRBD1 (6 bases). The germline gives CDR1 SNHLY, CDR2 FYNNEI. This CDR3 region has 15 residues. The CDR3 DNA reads TGTGCCAGCAGTTACTCGACAGGAGGAGGAAACGCCATATATTTT. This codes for CASSYSTGGGNAIYF.

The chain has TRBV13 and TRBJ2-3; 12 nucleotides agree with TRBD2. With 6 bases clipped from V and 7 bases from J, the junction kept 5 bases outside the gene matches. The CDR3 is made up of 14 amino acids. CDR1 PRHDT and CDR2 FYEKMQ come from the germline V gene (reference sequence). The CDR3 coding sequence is TGTGCCAGCAGACTAGCGGGGGGCGGACATACGCAGTATTTT. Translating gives CASRLAGGGHTQYF.

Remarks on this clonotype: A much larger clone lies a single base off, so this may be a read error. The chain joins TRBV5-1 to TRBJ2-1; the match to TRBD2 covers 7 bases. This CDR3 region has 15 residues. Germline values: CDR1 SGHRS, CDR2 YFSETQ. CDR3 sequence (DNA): TGCGCCAGCAGCTTGGACGCGGGAGAGTACAATGAGCAGCTCTTC. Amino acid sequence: CASSLDAGEYNEQLF.

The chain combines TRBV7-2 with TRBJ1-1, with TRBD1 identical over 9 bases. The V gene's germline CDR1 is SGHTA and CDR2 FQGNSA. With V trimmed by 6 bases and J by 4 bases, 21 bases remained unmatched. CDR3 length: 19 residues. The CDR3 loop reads CASRYRNYGQGLSSTEAFF. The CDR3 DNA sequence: TGTGCCAGCAGATACCGGAATTACGGACAGGGGCTATCAAGCACTGAAGCTTTCTTT.

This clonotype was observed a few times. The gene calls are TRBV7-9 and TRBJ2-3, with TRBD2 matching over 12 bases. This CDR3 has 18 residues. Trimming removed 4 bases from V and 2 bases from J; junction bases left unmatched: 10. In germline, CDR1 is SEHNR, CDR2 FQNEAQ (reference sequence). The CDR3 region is CASSSLGASGRVTDTQYF. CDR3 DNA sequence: TGTGCCAGCAGCTCCCTGGGTGCTAGCGGGAGGGTCACAGATACGCAGTATTTT. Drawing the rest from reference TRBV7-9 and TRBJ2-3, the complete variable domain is DTGVSQNPRHKITKRGQNVTFRCDPISEHNRLYWYRQTLGQGPEFLTYFQNEAQLEKSRLLSDRFSAERPKGSFSTLEIQRTEQGDSAMYLCASSSLGASGRVTDTQYFGPGTRLTVL.

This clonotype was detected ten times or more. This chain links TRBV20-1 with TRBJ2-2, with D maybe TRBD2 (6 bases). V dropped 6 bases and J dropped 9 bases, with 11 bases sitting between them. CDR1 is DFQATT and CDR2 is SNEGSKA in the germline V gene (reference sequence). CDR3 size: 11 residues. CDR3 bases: TGCAGTGCCCCGCGGGGCCGGGAGCTGTTTTTT. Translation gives CSAPRGRELFF.

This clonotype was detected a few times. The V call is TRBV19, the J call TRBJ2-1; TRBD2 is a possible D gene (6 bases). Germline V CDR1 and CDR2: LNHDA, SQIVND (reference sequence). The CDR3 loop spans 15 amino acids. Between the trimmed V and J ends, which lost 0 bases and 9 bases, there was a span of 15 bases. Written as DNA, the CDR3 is TGTGCCAGTAGTATAGATCCGGGTACCGGGAGTGAGCAGTTCTTC. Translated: CASSIDPGTGSEQFF.

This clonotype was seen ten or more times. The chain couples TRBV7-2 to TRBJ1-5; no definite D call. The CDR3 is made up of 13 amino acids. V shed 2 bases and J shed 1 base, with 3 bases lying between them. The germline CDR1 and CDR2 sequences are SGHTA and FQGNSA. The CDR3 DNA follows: TGTGCCAGCAGCTTAAACAGCAATCAGCCCCAGCATTTT. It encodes CASSLNSNQPQHF.

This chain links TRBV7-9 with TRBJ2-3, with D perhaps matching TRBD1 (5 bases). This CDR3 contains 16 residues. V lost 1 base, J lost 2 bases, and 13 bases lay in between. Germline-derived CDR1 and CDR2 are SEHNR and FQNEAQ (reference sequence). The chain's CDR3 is CASSLGGAWATDTQYF. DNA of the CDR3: TGTGCCAGCAGCTTAGGGGGCGCCTGGGCCACAGATACGCAGTATTTT.

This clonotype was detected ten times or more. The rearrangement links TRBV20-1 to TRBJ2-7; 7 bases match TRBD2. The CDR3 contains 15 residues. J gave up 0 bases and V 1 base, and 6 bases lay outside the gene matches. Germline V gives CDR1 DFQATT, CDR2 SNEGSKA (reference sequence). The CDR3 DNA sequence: TGCAGTGCTAGAGGGGAACGGGGGGACTCCTACGAGCAGTACTTC. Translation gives CSARGERGDSYEQYF.

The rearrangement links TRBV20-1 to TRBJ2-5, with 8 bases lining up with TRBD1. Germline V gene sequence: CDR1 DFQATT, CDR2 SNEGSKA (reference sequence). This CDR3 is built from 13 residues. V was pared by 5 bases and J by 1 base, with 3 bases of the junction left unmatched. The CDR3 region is CSARRGPQETQYF. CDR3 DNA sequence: TGCAGTGCTCGCAGGGGGCCCCAAGAGACCCAGTACTTC.

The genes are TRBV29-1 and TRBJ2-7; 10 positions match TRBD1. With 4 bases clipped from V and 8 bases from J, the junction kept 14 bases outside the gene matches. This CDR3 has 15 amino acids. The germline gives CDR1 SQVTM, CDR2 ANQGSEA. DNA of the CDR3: TGCAGCGTTGTAGGGGAGGGACAGGGGTCTTTGCAGCAGTACTTC. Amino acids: CSVVGEGQGSLQQYF.

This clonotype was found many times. In DNA form, the CDR3 reads TGTGCCAGCAGTTACGGGCCTCGAGGTGACACTGAAGCTTTCTTT. Translation gives CASSYGPRGDTEAFF. This sequence joins TRBV6-5 and TRBJ1-1; D unclear. The length of the CDR3 is 15 residues. The V gene lost 2 bases and the J gene lost 3 bases, with 13 bases spanning the gap. Germline V CDR1 and CDR2: MNHEY, SVGAGI.

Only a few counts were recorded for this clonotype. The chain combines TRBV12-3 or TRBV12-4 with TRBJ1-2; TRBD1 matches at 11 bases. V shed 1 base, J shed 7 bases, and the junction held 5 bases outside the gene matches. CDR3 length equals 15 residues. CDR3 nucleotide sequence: TGTGCCAGCAGTTTAGGGACAGGGGGCTCGGGTGGCTACACCTTC. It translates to CASSLGTGGSGGYTF.

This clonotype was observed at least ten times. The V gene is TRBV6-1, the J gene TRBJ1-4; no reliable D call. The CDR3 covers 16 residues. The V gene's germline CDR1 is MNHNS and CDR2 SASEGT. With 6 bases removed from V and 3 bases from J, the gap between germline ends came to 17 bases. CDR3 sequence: CASRSTDSVSNEKLFF. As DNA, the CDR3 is TGTGCCAGCAGATCGACTGACTCTGTTTCTAATGAAAAACTGTTTTTT.

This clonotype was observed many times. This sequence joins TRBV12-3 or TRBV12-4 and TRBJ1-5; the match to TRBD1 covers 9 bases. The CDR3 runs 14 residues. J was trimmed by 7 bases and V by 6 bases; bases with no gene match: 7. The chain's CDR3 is CASSVQGAHQPQHF. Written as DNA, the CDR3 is TGTGCCAGCAGCGTACAGGGGGCACACCAGCCCCAGCATTTT.

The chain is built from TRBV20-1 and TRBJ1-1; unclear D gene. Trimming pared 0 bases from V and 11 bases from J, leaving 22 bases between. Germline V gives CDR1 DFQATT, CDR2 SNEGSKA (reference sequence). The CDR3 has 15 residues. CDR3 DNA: TGCAGTGCTAGAGATCTGTTATTGCGATTTAAAGCGGCTTTCTTT. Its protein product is CSARDLLLRFKAAFF.

The CDR3 spells CASSLMTLDDEQYF. CDR3 DNA sequence: TGTGCCAGCAGTTTAATGACGCTGGATGACGAGCAGTACTTC. V gene TRBV28 combines with J gene TRBJ2-7; D is ambiguous. Germline CDR1 MDHEN, CDR2 SYDVKM. V shed 2 bases and J shed 5 bases, with 13 bases lying between them. This CDR3 is 14 amino acids long.

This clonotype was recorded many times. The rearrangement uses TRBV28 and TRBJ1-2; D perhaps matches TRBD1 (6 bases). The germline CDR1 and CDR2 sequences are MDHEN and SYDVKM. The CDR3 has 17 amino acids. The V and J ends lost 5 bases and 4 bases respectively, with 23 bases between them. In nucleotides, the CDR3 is TGTGCCAGCAGTCCCTCCGGACAGCTACTCCCTGGCTATGGCTACACCTTC. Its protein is CASSPSGQLLPGYGYTF.

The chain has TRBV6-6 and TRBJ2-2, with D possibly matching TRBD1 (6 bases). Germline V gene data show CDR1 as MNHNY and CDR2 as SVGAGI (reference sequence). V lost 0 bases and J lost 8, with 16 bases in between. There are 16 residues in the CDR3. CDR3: CASSYSMPGVSGELFF. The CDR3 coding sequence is TGTGCCAGCAGTTACTCGATGCCAGGGGTATCGGGGGAGCTGTTTTTT.